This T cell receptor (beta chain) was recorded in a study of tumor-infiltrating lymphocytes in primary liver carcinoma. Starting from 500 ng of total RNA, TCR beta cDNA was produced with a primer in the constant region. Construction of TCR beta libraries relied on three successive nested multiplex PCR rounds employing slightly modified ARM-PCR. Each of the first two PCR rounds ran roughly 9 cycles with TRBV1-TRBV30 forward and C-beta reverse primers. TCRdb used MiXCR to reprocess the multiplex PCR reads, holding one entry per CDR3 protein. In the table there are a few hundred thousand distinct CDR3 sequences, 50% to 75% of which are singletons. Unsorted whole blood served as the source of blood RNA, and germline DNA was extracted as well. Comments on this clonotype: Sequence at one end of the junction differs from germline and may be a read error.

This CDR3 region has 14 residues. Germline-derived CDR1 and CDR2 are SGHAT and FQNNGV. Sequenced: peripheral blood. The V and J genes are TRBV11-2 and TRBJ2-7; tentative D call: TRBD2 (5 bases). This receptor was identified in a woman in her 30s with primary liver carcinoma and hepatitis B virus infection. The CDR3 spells CASRLLVGDYEQCF. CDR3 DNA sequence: TGTGCCAGCAGGCTTCTAGTGGGAGACTACGAGCAGTGCTTC. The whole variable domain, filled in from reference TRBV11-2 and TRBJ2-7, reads EAGVAQSPRYKIIEKRQSVAFWCNPISGHATLYWYQQILGQGPKLLIQFQNNGVVDDSQLPKDRFSAERLKGVDSTLKIQPAKLEDSAVYLCASRLLVGDYEQCFGPGTRLTVT.